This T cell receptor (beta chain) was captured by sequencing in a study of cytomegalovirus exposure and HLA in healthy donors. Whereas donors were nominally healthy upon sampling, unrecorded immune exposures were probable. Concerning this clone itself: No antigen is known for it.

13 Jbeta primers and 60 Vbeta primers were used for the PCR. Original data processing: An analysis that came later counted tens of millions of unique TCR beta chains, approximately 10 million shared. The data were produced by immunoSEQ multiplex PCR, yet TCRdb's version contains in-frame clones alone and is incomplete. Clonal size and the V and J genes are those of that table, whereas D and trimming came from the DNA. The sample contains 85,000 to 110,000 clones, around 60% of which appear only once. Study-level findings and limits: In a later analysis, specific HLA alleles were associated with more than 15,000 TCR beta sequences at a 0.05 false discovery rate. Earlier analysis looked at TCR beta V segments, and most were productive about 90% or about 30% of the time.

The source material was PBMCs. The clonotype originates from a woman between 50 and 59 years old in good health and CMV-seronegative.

CDR3 in DNA: TGTGCCAGCAGCTTCCTTATCGGGTCTTCCACAGATACGCAGTATTTT. Residues: CASSFLIGSSTDTQYF. V and J are TRBV11-2 and TRBJ2-3; D gene uncertain. The CDR3 is made up of 16 amino acids. V was trimmed by 3 bases and J by 2 bases, leaving 15 bases between them. Per the germline V gene, CDR1 is SGHAT and CDR2 is FQNNGV.